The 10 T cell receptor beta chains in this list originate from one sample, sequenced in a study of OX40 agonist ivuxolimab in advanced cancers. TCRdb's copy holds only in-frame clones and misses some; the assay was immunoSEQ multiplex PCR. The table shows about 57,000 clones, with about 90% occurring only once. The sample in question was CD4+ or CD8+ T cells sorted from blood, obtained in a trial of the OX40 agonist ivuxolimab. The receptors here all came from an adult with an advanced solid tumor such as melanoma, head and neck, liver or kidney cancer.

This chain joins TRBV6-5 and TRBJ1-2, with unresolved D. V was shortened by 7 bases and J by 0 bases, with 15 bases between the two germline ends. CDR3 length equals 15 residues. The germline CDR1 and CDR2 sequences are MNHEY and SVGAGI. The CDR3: CASNSRTGANYGYTF. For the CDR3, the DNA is TGTGCCAGCAACTCACGGACGGGAGCTAACTATGGCTACACCTTC.

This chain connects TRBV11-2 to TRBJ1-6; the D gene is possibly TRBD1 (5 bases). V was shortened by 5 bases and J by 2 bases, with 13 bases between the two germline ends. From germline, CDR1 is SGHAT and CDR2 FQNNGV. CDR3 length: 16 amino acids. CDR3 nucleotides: TGTGCCAGCAGCGAGGGGCTGGTCCCCTATAATTCACCCCTCCACTTT. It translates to CASSEGLVPYNSPLHF.

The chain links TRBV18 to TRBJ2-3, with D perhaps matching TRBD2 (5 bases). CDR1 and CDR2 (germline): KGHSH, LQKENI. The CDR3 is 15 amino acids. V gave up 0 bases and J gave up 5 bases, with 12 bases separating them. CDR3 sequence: CASSPPGRGGDTQYF. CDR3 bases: TGTGCCAGCTCACCACCGGGAAGAGGAGGAGATACGCAGTATTTT.

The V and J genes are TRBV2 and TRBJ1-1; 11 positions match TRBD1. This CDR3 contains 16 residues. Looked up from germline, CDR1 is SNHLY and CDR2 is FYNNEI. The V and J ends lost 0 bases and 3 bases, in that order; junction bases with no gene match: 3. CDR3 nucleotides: TGTGCCAGCAGTGAAGCACGGGACAGGGGGTACACTGAAGCTTTCTTT. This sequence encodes CASSEARDRGYTEAFF.

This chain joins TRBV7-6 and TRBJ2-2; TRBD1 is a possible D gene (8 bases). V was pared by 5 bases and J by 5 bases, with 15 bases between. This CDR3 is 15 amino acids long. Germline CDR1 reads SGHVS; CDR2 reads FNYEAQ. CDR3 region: CASSLIQGGTGELFF. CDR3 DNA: TGTGCCAGCAGCCTGATACAGGGGGGGACCGGGGAGCTGTTTTTT.

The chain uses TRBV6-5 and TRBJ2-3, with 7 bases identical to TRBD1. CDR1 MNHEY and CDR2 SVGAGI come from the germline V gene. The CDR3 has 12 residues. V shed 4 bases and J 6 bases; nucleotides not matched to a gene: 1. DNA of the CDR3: TGTGCCAGCAGTTCACAGGGGGATACGCAGTATTTT. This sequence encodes CASSSQGDTQYF.

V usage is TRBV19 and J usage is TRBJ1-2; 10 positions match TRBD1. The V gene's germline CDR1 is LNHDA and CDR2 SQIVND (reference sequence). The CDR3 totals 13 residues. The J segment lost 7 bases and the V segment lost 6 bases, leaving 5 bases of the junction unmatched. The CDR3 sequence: CASSTRDRGGYTF. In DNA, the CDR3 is TGTGCCAGTAGCACCCGGGACAGGGGTGGCTACACCTTC.

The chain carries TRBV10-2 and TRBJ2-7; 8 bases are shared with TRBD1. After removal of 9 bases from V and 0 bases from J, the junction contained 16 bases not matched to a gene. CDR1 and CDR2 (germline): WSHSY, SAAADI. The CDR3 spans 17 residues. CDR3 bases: TGCGCCAGTGGGGACCTCCTAGGGACAGGAAGCTCCTACGAGCAGTACTTC. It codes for CASGDLLGTGSSYEQYF.

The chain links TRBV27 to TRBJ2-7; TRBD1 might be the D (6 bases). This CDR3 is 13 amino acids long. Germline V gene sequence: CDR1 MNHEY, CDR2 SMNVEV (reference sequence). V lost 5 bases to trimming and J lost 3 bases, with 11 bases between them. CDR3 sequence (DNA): TGTGCCAGCAGTCCCTCGGACAGCTACGAGCAGTACTTC. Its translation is CASSPSDSYEQYF.

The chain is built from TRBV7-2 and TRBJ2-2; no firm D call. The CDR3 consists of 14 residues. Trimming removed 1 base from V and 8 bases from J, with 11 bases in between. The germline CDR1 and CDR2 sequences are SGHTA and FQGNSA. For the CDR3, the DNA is TGTGCCAGCAGCTTAGAGCAGGTATCTGGGGAGCTGTTTTTT. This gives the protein CASSLEQVSGELFF.